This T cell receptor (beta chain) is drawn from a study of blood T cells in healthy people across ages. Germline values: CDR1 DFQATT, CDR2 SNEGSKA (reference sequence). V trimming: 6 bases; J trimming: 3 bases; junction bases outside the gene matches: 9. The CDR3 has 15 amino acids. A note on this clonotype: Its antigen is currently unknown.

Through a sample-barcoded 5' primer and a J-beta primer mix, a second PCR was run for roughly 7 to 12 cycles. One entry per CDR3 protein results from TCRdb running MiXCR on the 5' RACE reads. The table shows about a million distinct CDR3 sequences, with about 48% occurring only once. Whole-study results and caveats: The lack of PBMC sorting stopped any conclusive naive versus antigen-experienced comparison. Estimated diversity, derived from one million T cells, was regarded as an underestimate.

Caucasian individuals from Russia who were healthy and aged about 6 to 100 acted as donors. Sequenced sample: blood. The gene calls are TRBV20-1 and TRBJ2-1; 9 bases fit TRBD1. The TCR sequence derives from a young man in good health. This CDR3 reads CSAAHRDRVYNEQFF. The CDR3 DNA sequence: TGCAGTGCGGCCCACCGGGACAGGGTCTACAATGAGCAGTTCTTC.